The present T cell receptor (beta chain) was sequenced within a study of cytomegalovirus exposure and HLA in healthy donors. V shed 7 bases and J 4 bases; nucleotides not matched to a gene: 10. Germline V lookup: CDR1 ENHRY, CDR2 SYGVKD. This CDR3 spans 14 amino acids. About this clone: Its antigen remains unidentified.

General study results and limits: There were over 150 TCR beta chains listed as cytomegalovirus-associated. Despite most TCR sequences being rare, some public TCRs occurred in many donors. Cytomegalovirus status, reportedly, was diagnosed with high specificity and sensitivity by the classifier. It was confirmed in vitro that three of the CMV-associated chains were specific for CMV antigens.

This table comes from immunoSEQ multiplex PCR, and its TCRdb copy is limited to in-frame clones, with some not included. This table has 180,000 or so clones, about 89% appearing once. The chain employs TRBV10-3 and TRBJ2-7; TRBD1 matches 7 bases. Sequenced material: PBMCs. This clonotype originated in a man aged 25-45 years in good health and CMV-seropositive. CDR3 in amino acids: CAINRDSFDYEQYF. The CDR3 bases are TGTGCCATCAACCGGGACAGCTTCGATTACGAGCAGTACTTC.